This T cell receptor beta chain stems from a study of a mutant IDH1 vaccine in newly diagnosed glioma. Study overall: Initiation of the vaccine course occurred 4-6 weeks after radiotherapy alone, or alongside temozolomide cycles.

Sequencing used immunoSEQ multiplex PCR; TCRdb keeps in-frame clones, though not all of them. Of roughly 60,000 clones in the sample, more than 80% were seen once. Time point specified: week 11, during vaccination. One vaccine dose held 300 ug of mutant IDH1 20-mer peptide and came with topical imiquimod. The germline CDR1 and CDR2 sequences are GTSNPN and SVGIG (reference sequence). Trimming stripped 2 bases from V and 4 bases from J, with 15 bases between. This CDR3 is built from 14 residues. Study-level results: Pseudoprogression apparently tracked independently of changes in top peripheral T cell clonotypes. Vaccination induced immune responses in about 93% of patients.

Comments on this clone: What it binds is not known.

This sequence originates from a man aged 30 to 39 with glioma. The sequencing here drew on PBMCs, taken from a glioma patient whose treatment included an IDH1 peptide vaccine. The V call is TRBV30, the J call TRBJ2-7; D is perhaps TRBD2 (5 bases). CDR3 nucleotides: TGTGCCTGGAGTCCTCGCGGAGGCCTTTACGAGCAGTACTTC. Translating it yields CAWSPRGGLYEQYF.